A single TCR beta chain is shown here with its context. After extraction with the RNeasy kit, about 0.45 to 1 ug of the RNA was reverse transcribed using random hexamers. The authors amplified TCR beta CDR3 across 54 Vbeta and 13 Jbeta using immunoSEQ multiplex PCR. MiXCR, applied by TCRdb to the immunoSEQ multiplex PCR reads, yields one record per CDR3 protein. This sample has hundreds of thousands of distinct CDR3 sequences; 95% occur once, and the top ten carry about 0.08%. The authors sequenced TCR beta from blood CD8+ and CD4+ T cells. Negative isolation yielded CD8+ and CD4+ T cells; FACS enriched TEMRA cells. These data are taken from a study of CD8 T cells in Susac syndrome. Germline V gene lookup returns CDR1 SGHVS and CDR2 FNYEAQ. The CDR3 runs to 16 residues. With 0 bases removed from V and 5 bases from J, the gap between germline ends came to 14 bases.

The receptor was isolated from a human donor with multiple sclerosis. Sequenced: CD4+ T cells from PBMCs. The rearrangement links TRBV7-6 to TRBJ2-1, with no clear D. The CDR3 region has the DNA TGTGCCAGCAGCTTAGCGGGTCCATCCCCCCACAATGAGCAGTTCTTC. Its protein product is CASSLAGPSPHNEQFF.